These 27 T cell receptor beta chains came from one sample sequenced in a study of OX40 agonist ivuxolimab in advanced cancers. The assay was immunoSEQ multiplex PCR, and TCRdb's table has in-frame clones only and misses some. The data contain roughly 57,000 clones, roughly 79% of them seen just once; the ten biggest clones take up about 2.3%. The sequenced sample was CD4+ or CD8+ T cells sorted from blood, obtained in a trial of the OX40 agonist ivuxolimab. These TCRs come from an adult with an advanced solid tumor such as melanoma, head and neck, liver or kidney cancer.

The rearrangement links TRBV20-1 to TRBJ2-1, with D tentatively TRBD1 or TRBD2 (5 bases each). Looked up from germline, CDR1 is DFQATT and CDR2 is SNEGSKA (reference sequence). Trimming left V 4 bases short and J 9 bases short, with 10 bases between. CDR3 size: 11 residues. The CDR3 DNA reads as TGCAGTGCTACACCTGGGGGTGAGCAGTTCTTC. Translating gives CSATPGGEQFF.

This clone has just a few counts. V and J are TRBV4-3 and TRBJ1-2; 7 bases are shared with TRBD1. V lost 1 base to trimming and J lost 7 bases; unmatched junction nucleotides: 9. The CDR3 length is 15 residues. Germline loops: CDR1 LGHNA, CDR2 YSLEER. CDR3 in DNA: TGCGCCAGCAGCCAAGGGTGGAGGGGGCCGGGTGGCTACACCTTC. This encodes CASSQGWRGPGGYTF.

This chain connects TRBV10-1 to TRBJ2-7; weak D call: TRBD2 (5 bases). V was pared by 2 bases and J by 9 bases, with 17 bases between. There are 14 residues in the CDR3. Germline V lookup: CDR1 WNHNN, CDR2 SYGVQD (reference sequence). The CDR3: CASSEGLHYVPQYF. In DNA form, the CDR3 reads TGCGCCAGCAGTGAGGGACTCCACTACGTGCCGCAGTACTTC.

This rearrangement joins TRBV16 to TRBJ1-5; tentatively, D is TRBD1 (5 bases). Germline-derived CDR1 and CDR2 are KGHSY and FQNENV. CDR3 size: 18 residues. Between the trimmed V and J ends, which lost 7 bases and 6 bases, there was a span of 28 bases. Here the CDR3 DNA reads TGTGCCAGCACCTCCCAGGGTCAGGGTCTGCTTGGCAGTCAGCCCCAGCATTTT. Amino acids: CASTSQGQGLLGSQPQHF.

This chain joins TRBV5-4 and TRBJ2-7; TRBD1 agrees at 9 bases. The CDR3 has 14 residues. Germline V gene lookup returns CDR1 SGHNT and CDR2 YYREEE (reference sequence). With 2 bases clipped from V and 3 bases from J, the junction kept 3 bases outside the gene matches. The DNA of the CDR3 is TGTGCCAGCAGCTTCGGGACAGGGAACTACGAGCAGTACTTC. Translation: CASSFGTGNYEQYF.

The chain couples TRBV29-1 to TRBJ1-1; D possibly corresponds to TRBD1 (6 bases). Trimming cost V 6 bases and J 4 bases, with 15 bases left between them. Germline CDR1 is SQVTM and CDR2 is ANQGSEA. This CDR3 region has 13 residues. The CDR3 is CSVTLGGGTEAFF. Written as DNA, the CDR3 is TGCAGCGTAACCTTAGGAGGGGGCACTGAAGCTTTCTTT.

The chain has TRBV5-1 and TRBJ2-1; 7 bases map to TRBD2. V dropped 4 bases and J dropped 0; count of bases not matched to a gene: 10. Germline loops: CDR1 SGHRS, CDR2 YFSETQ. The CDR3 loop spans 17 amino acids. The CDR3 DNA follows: TGCGCCAGCAGCAATACTCCGGGACTACCCTCCTACAATGAGCAGTTCTTC. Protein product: CASSNTPGLPSYNEQFF.

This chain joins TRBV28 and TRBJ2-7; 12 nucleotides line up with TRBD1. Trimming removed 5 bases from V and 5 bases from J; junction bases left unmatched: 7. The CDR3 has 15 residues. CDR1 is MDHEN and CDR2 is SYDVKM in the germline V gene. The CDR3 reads CASSIPGQGAHEQYF. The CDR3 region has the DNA TGTGCCAGCAGTATTCCGGGACAGGGGGCCCACGAGCAGTACTTC.

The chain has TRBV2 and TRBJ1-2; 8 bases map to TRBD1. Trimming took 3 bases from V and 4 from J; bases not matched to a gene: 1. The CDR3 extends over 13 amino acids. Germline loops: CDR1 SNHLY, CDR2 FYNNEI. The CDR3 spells CASSEQGAYGYTF. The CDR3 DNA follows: TGTGCCAGCAGTGAGCAGGGGGCCTATGGCTACACCTTC.

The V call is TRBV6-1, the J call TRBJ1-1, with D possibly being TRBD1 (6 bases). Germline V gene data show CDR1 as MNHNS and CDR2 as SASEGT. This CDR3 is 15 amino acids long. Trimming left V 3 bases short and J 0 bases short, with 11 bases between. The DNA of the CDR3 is TGTGCCAGCAGTGAGCGGGGGGCCATGAACACTGAAGCTTTCTTT. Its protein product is CASSERGAMNTEAFF.

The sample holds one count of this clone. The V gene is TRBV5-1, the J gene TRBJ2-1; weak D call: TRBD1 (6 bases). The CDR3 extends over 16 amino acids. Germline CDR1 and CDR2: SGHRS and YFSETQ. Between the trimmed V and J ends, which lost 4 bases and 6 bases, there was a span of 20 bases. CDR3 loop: CASSTRTGSPLNEQFF. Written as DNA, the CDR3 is TGCGCCAGCAGCACCCGAACAGGGTCCCCCCTCAATGAGCAGTTCTTC.

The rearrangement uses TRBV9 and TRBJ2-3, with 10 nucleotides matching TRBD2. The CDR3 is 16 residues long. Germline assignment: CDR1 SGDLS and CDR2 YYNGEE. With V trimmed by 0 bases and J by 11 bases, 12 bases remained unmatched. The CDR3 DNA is TGTGCCAGCAGCGTAGAATTCGGTACTAGCGGGACTAAGCAGTATTTT. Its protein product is CASSVEFGTSGTKQYF. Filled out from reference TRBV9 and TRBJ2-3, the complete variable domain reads DSGVTQTPKHLITATGQRVTLRCSPRSGDLSVYWYQQSLDQGLQFLIQYYNGEERAKGNILERFSAQQFPDLHSELNLSSLELGDSALYFCASSVEFGTSGTKQYFGPGTRLTVL.

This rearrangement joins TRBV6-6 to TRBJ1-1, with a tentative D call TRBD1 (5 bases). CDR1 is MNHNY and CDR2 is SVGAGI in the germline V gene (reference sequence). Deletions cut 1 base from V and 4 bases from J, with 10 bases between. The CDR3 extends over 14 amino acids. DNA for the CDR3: TGTGCCAGCAGTTACTTGGGGGGTGGCACTGAAGCTTTCTTT. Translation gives CASSYLGGGTEAFF.

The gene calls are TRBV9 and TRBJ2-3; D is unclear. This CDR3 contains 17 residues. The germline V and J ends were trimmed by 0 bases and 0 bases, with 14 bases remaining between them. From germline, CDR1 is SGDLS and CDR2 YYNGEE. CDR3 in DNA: TGTGCCAGCAGCGTAGGTAGCCGAATACCTAGCACAGATACGCAGTATTTT. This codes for CASSVGSRIPSTDTQYF.

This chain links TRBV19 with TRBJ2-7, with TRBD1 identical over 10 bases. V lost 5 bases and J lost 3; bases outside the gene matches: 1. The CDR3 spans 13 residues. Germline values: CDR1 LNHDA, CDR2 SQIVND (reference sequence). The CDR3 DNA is TGTGCCAGTAGTGGGGACAGGGGCTACGAGCAGTACTTC. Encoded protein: CASSGDRGYEQYF.

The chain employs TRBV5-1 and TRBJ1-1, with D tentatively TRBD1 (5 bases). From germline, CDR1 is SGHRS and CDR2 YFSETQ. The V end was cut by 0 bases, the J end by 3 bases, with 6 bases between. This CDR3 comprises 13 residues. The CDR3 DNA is TGCGCCAGCAGCTTGGCAGGGTACACTGAAGCTTTCTTT. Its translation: CASSLAGYTEAFF.

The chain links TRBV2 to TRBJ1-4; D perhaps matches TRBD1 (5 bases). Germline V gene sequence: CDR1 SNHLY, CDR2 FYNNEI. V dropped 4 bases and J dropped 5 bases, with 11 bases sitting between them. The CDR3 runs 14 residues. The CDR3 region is CASSAQGGNEKLFF. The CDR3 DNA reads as TGTGCCAGCAGTGCCCAGGGAGGAAATGAAAAACTGTTTTTT.

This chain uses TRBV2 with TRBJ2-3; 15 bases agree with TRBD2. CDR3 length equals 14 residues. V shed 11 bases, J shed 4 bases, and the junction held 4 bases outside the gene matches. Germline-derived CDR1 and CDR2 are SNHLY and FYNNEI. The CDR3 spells CAGGLAGGSDTQYF. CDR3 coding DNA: TGTGCCGGGGGACTAGCGGGGGGCTCAGATACGCAGTATTTT.

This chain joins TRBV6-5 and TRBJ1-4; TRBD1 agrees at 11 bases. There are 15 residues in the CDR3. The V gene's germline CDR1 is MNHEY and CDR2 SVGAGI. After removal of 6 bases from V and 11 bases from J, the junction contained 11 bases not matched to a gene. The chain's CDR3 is CASSRRTGGDLKLFF. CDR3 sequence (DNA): TGTGCCAGCAGCCGTAGGACAGGGGGCGACTTGAAACTGTTTTTT.

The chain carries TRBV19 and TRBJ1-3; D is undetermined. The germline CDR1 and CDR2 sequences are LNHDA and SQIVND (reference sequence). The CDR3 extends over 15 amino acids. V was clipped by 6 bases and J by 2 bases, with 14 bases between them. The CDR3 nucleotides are TGTGCCAGTAGGGGCCTGGGCCGGACTGGAAACACCATATATTTT. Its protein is CASRGLGRTGNTIYF.

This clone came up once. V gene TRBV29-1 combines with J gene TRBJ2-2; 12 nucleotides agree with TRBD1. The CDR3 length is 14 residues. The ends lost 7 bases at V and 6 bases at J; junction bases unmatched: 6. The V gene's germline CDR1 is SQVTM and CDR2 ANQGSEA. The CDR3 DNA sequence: TGCAGCGCGACGGGACAGGGGGCTGCCGGGGAGCTGTTTTTT. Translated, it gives CSATGQGAAGELFF.

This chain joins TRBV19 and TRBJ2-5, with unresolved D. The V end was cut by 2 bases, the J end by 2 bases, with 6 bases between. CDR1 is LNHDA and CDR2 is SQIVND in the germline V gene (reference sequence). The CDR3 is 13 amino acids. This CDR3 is CASSIPPQETQYF. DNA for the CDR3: TGTGCCAGTAGTATACCGCCACAAGAGACCCAGTACTTC.

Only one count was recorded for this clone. This CDR3 is CASSLFEGNTEAFF. The CDR3 DNA is TGTGCCAGCAGCTTATTCGAGGGGAACACTGAAGCTTTCTTT. The chain couples TRBV7-3 to TRBJ1-1; D is ambiguous. The germline CDR1 and CDR2 sequences are SGHTA and FQGTGA. The CDR3 is 14 residues long. V was pared by 2 bases and J by 1 base, with 8 bases between.

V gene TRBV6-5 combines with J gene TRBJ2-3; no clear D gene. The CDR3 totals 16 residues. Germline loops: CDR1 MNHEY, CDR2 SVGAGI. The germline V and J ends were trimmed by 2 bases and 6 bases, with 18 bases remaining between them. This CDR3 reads CASSYHPESPRDTQYF. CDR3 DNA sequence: TGTGCCAGCAGTTACCATCCAGAGAGCCCTCGGGATACGCAGTATTTT.

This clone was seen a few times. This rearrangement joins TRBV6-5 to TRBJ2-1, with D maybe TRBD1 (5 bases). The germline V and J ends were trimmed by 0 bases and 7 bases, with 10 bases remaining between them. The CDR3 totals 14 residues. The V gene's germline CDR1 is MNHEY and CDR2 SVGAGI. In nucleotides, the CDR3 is TGTGCCAGCAGTTACTCTGGGGCTGGGAATGAGCAGTTCTTC. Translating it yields CASSYSGAGNEQFF.

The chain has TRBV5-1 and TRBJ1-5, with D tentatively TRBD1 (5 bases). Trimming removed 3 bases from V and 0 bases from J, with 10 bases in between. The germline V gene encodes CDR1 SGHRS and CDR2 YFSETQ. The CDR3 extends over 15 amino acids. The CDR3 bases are TGCGCCAGCAGCTGGAGGGGAGGTAGCAATCAGCCCCAGCATTTT. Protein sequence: CASSWRGGSNQPQHF.

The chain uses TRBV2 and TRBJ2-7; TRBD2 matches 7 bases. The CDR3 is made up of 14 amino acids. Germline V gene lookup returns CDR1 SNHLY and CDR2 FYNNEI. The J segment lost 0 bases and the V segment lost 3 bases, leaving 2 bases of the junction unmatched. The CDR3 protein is CASSDRLASYEQYF. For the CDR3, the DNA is TGTGCCAGCAGTGATAGACTAGCCTCCTACGAGCAGTACTTC.